The present T cell receptor beta chain was sequenced within a study of cytomegalovirus exposure and HLA in healthy donors. V lost 3 bases and J 5 bases, leaving 10 bases between the germline ends. The CDR3 is made up of 13 amino acids. CDR1 is SNHLY and CDR2 is FYNNEI in the germline V gene. Primers for the PCR totalled 60 Vbeta and 13 Jbeta. The table came from immunoSEQ multiplex PCR; TCRdb's copy has only in-frame clones and leaves some out. The sample records around 190,000 clones, around 77% being singletons. The chain recombines TRBV2 with TRBJ1-2; no definite D call. Material: PBMCs. This TCR was recovered from a woman younger than 30 in good health and CMV-seronegative. Here the CDR3 DNA reads TGTGCCAGCAGTGATACGGTCTCATATGGCTACACCTTC. This translates into CASSDTVSYGYTF.